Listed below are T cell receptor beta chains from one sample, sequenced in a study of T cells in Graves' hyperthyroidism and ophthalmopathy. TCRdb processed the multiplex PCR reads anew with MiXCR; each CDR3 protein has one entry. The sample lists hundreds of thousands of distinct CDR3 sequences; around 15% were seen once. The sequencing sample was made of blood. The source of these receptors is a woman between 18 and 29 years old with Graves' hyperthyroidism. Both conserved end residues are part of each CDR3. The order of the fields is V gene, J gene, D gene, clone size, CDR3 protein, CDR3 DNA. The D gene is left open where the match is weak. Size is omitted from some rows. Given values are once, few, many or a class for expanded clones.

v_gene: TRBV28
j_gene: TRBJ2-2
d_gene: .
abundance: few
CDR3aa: CASTRGEGGTGELFF
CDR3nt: TGTGCCAGCACTAGGGGGGAGGGTGGCACCGGGGAGCTGTTTTTT

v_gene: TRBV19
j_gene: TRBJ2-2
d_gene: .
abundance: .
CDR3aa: CASSSFGQYTGELFF
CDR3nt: TGTGCCAGTAGCTCATTCGGACAGTACACCGGGGAGCTGTTTTTT

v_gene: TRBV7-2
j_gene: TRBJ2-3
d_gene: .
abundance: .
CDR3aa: CASSLGSFAADTQYF
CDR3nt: TGTGCCAGCAGCTTGGGGTCTTTTGCCGCAGATACGCAGTATTTT

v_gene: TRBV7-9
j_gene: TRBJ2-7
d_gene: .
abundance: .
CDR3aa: CASSLDDTGTYEQYF
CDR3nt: TGTGCCAGCAGCTTAGATGATACAGGCACCTACGAGCAGTACTTC

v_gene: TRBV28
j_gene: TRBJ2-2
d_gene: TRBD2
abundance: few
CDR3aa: CASSPPAGGGSRPGGELFF
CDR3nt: TGTGCCAGCAGTCCTCCGGCGGGGGGTGGGTCGCGTCCGGGCGGGGAGCTGTTTTTT

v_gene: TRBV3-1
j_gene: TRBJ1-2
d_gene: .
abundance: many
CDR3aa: CASSQAGRTNYGYTF
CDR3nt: TGTGCCAGCAGCCAGGCGGGACGGACTAACTATGGCTACACCTTC

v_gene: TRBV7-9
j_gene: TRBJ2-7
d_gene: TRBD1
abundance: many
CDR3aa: CASSPWDSPTSYEQYF
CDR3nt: TGTGCCAGCAGCCCCTGGGACAGTCCTACCTCCTACGAGCAGTACTTC

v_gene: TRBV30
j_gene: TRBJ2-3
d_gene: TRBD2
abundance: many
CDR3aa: CAWSGLAGGWDTQYF
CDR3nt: TGTGCCTGGAGTGGACTAGCGGGAGGTTGGGATACGCAGTATTTT

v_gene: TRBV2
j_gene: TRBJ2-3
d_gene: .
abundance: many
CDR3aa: CASSALMDTQYF
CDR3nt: TGTGCCAGCAGTGCCTTGATGGATACGCAGTATTTT

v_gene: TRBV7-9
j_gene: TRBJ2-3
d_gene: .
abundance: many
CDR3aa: CASSPRRYGSTDTQYF
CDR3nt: TGTGCCAGCAGCCCTCGTCGGTATGGGAGCACAGATACGCAGTATTTT

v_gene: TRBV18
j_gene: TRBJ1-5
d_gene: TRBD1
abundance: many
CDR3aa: CASSRGQTNQPQHF
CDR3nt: TGTGCCAGCTCTCGGGGACAGACGAATCAGCCCCAGCATTTT

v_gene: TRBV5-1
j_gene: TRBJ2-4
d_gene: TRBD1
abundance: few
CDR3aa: CASSYRQGAWYF
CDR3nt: TGCGCCAGCAGCTACCGACAGGGGGCTTGGTACTTC

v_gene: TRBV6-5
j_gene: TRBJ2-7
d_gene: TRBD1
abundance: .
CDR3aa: CASSSGQGVACEQYF
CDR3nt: TGTGCCAGCAGTTCTGGACAGGGGGTCGCCTGCGAGCAGTACTTC

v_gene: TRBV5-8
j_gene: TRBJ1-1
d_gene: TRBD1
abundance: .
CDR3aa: CASSLAAQGGAEAFF
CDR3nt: TGTGCCAGCAGCTTAGCGGCGCAGGGGGGCGCTGAAGCTTTCTTT

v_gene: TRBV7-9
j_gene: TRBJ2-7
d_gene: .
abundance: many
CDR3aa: CASSLALRFSYEQYF
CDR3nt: TGTGCCAGCAGCTTAGCACTGAGGTTCTCCTACGAGCAGTACTTC

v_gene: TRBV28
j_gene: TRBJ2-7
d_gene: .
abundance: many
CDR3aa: CASSLASGGHYEQYF
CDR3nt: TGTGCCAGCAGTTTAGCGTCAGGGGGGCACTACGAGCAGTACTTC

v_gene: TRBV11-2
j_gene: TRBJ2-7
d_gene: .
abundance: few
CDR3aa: CASGRGEPPYEQYF
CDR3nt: TGTGCCAGCGGAAGGGGGGAACCCCCCTACGAGCAGTACTTC

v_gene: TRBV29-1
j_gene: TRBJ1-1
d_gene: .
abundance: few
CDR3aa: CSVGSGADTEAFF
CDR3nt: TGCAGCGTCGGGTCGGGGGCCGACACTGAAGCTTTCTTT

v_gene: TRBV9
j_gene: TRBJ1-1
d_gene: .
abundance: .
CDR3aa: CASSTEMGGTEAFF
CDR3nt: TGTGCCAGCAGCACCGAAATGGGGGGCACTGAAGCTTTCTTT

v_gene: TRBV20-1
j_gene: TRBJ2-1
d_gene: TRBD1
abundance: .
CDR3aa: CSAPSPGTGGYEQFF
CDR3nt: TGCAGTGCCCCTAGCCCCGGGACAGGGGGATATGAGCAGTTCTTC

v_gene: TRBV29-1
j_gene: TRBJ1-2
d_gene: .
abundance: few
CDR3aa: CSVERPPRYGYTF
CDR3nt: TGCAGCGTTGAACGCCCTCCCCGCTATGGCTACACCTTC

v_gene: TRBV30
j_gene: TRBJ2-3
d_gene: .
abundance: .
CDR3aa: CAWSAFKAGLTQYF
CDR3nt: TGTGCCTGGAGTGCGTTTAAGGCGGGTCTAACGCAGTATTTT

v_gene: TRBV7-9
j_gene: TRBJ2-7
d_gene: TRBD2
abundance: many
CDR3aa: CASSRRRLAGSYEQYF
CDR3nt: TGTGCCAGCAGCAGGAGAAGACTAGCGGGTTCCTACGAGCAGTACTTC

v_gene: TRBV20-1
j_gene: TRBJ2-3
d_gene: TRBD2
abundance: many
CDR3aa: CSTTSGSTDTQYF
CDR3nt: TGCAGTACCACTAGCGGGAGCACAGATACGCAGTATTTT

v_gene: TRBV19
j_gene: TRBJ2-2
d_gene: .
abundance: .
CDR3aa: CASSPLGAGGLGELFF
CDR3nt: TGTGCCAGTAGTCCCCTCGGGGCAGGAGGCCTCGGGGAGCTGTTTTTT

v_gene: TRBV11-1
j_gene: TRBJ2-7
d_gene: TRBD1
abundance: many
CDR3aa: CASSFPGTGGKGLYEQYF
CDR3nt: TGTGCCAGCAGCTTCCCCGGGACAGGGGGCAAGGGGCTGTACGAGCAGTACTTC

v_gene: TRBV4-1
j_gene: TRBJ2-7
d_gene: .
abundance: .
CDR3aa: CASSQGEDYPTYEQYF
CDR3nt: TGCGCCAGCAGCCAAGGGGAGGACTACCCTACCTACGAGCAGTACTTC

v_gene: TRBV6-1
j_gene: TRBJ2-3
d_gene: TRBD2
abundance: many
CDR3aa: CASSRNSGTWGDTQYF
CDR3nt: TGTGCCAGCAGTAGAAATAGCGGGACCTGGGGAGATACGCAGTATTTT

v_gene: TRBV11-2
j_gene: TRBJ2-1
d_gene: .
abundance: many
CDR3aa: CASSLSDRALNEQFF
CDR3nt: TGTGCCAGCAGCTTATCCGACAGAGCCCTCAATGAGCAGTTCTTC

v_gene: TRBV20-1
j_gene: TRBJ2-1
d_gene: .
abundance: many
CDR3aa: CSAGSYNEQFF
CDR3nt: TGCAGTGCTGGCTCCTACAATGAGCAGTTCTTC

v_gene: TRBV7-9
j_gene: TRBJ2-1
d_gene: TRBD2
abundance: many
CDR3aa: CATTHGGWTSGFAEQFF
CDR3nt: TGTGCCACCACCCACGGGGGGTGGACTAGCGGCTTCGCGGAGCAGTTCTTC

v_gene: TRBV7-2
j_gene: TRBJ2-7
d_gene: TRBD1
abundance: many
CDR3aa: CASSLTGPEDYEQYF
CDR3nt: TGTGCCAGCAGCTTGACAGGGCCAGAGGACTACGAGCAGTACTTC

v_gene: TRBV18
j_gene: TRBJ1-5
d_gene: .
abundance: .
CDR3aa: CASSLRALLDDSNQPQHF
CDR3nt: TGTGCCAGCTCACTGAGGGCCCTTTTAGACGATAGCAATCAGCCCCAGCATTTT

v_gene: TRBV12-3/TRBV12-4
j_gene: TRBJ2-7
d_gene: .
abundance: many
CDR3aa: CASSLGVSSYEQYF
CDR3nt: TGTGCCAGCAGTTTAGGGGTGAGCTCCTACGAGCAGTACTTC

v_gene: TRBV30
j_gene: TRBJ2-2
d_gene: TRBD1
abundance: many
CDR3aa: CAWSWTGYNTGELFF
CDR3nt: TGTGCCTGGAGTTGGACAGGGTATAACACCGGGGAGCTGTTTTTT

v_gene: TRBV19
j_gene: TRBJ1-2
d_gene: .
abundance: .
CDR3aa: CASRWSQGGSYGYTF
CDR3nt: TGTGCCAGTAGATGGAGTCAAGGGGGGAGTTATGGCTACACCTTC

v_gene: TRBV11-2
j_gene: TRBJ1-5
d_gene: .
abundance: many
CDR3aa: CASSSRPYNQPQHF
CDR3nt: TGTGCCAGCAGCTCCCGCCCCTACAATCAGCCCCAGCATTTT

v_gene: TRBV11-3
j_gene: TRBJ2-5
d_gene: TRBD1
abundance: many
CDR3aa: CASSNPFQDRGRETQYF
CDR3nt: TGTGCCAGCAGCAACCCTTTCCAGGACAGGGGACGAGAGACCCAGTACTTC

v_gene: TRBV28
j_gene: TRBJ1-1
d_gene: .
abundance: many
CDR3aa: CASSLGGVGTEAFF
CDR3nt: TGTGCCAGCAGTTTAGGGGGCGTGGGCACTGAAGCTTTCTTT

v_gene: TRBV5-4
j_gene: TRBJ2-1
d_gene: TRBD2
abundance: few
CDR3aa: CASSFGGLGNNEQFF
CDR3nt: TGTGCCAGCAGCTTCGGGGGACTAGGGAACAATGAGCAGTTCTTC

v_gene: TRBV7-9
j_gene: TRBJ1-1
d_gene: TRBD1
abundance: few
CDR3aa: CASSSGRQGKNTEAFF
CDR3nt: TGTGCCAGCAGCTCGGGGCGACAGGGGAAAAACACTGAAGCTTTCTTT

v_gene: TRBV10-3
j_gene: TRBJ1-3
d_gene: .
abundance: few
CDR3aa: CAISRTGGNTIYF
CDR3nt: TGTGCCATCTCCCGGACGGGTGGAAACACCATATATTTT

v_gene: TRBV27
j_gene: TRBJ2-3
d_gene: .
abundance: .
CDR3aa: CASSPPTSKLTDTQYF
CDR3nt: TGTGCCAGCAGTCCTCCAACTAGCAAACTAACAGATACGCAGTATTTT

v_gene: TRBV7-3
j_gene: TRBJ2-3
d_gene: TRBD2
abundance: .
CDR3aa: CASVAPGGDTQYF
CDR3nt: TGTGCCAGCGTGGCGCCGGGAGGGGATACGCAGTATTTT

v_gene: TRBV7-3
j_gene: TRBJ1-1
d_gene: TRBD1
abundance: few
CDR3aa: CASSFKGAKSVTEAFF
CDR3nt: TGTGCCAGCAGCTTCAAGGGGGCGAAATCTGTCACTGAAGCTTTCTTT

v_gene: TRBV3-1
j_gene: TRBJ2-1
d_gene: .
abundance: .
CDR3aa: CASSPWGQFSYNEQFF
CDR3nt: TGTGCCAGCAGCCCCTGGGGGCAATTCTCCTACAATGAGCAGTTCTTC

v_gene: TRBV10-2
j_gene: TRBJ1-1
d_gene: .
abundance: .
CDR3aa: CASSDSQTYTEAFF
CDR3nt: TGCGCCAGCAGCGATTCACAGACATACACTGAAGCTTTCTTT

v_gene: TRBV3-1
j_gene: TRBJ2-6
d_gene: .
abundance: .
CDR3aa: CASSTSGGRRFYGANVLTF
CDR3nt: TGTGCCAGCAGCACAAGTGGGGGGCGCAGGTTTTATGGGGCCAACGTCCTGACTTTC

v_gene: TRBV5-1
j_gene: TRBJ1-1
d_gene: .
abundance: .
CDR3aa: CASSLWNSVNTEAFF
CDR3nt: TGCGCCAGCAGCTTGTGGAACAGTGTGAACACTGAAGCTTTCTTT

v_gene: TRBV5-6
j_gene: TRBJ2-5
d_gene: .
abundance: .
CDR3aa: CASSLGPVLGTQYF
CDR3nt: TGTGCCAGCAGCTTAGGTCCCGTACTGGGGACCCAGTACTTC

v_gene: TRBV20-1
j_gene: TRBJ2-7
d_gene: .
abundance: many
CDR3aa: CSAVSGPYEQYF
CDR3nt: TGCAGTGCCGTTAGCGGACCCTACGAGCAGTACTTC

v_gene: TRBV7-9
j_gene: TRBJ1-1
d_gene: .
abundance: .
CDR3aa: CASSFGPAEAFF
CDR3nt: TGTGCCAGCAGCTTTGGGCCAGCTGAAGCTTTCTTT

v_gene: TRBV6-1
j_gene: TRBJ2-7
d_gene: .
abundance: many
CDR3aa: CASNRVATPEQYF
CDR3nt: TGTGCCAGCAACCGGGTCGCCACCCCCGAGCAGTACTTC

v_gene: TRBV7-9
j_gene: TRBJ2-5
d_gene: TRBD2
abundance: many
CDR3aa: CASSTGTSGVETQYF
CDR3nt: TGTGCCAGCAGCACCGGGACTAGTGGGGTGGAGACCCAGTACTTC

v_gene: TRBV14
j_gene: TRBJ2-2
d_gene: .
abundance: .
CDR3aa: CASSQWVTGELFF
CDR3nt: TGTGCCAGCAGCCAATGGGTCACCGGGGAGCTGTTTTTT

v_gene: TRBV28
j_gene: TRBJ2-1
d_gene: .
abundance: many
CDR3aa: CASSHKGTASYNEQFF
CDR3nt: TGTGCCAGCAGTCACAAAGGGACGGCCTCCTACAATGAGCAGTTCTTC